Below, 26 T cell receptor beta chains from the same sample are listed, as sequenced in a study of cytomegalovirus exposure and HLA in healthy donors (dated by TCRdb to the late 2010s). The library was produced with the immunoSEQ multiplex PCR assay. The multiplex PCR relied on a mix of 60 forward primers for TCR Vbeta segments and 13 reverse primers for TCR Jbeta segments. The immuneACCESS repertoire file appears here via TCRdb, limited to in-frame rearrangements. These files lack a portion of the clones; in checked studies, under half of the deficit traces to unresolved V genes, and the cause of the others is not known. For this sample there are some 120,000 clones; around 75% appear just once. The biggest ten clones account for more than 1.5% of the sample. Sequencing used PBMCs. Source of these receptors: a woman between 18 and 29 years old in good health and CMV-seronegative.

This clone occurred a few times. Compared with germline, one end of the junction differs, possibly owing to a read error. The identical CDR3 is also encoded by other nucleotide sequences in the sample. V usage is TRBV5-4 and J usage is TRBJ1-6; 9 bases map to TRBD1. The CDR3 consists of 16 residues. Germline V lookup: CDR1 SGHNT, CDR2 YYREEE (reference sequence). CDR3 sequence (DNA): TGTGCCAGCAGCTCCGGACAGGGGCGGGATAATTCCCCCCTCCACTTT. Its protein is CASSSGQGRDNSPLHF.

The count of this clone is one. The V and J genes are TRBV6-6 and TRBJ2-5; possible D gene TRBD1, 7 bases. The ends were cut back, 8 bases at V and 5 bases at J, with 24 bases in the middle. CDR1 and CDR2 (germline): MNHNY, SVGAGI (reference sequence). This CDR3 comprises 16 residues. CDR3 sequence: CASQMGGRGKLETQYF. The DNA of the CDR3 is TGTGCCAGCCAAATGGGGGGCAGGGGGAAATTGGAGACCCAGTACTTC.

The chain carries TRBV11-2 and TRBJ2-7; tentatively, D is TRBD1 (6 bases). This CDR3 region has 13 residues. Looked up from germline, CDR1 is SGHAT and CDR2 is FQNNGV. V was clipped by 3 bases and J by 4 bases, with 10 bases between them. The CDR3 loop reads CASSFAGVYEQYF. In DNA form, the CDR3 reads TGTGCCAGCAGCTTCGCAGGGGTATACGAGCAGTACTTC.

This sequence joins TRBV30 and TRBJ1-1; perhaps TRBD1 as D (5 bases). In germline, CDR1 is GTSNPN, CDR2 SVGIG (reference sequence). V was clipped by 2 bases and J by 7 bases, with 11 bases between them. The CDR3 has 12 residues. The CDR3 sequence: CAWSNGGVEAFF. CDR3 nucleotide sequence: TGTGCCTGGAGTAACGGGGGAGTTGAAGCTTTCTTT. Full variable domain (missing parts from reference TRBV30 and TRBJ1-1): SQTIHQWPATLVQPVGSPLSLECTVEGTSNPNLYWYRQAAGRGLQLLFYSVGIGQISSEVPQNLSASRPQDRQFILSSKKLLLSDSGFYLCAWSNGGVEAFFGQGTRLTVV.

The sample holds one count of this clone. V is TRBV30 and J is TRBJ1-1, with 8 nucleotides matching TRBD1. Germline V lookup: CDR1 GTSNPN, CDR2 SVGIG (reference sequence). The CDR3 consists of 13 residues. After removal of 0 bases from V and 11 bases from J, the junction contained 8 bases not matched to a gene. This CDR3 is CAWSVLRGREAFF. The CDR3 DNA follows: TGTGCCTGGAGTGTACTCAGGGGGCGCGAGGCTTTCTTT.

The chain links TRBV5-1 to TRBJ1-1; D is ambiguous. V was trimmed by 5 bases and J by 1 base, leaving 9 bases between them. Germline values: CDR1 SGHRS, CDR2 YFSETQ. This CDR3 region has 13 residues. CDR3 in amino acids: CASSSRGNTEAFF. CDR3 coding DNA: TGCGCCAGCAGTTCACGAGGGAACACTGAAGCTTTCTTT. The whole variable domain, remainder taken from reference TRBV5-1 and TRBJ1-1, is KAGVTQTPRYLIKTRGQQVTLSCSPISGHRSVSWYQQTPGQGLQFLFEYFSETQRNKGNFPGRFSGRQFSNSRSEMNVSTLELGDSALYLCASSSRGNTEAFFGQGTRLTVV.

DNA of the CDR3: TGCGCCAGCACCGGGACAGCGAACACTGAAGCTTTCTTT. This codes for CASTGTANTEAFF. The chain couples TRBV5-1 to TRBJ1-1; 7 bases are shared with TRBD1. There are 13 residues in the CDR3. The germline gives CDR1 SGHRS, CDR2 YFSETQ. Trimming removed 6 bases from V and 1 base from J; junction bases left unmatched: 3.

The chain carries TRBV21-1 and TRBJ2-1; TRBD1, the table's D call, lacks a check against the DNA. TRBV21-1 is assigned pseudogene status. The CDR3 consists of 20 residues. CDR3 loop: CASSKALRRGRQSSYNEQFF. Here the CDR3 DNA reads TGTGCCAGCAGCAAAGCGCTTCGCAGGGGACGACAGAGCTCCTACAATGAGCAGTTCTTC.

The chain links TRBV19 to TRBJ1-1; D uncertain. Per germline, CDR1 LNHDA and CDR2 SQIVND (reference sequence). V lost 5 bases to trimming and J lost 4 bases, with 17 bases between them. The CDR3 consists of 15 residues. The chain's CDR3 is CASSPILEGGTEAFF. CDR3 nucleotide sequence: TGTGCCAGTAGTCCGATTTTGGAGGGAGGCACTGAAGCTTTCTTT. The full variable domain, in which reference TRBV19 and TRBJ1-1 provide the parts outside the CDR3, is DGGITQSPKYLFRKEGQNVTLSCEQNLNHDAMYWYRQDPGQGLRLIYYSQIVNDFQKGDIAEGYSVSREKKESFPLTVTSAQKNPTAFYLCASSPILEGGTEAFFGQGTRLTVV.

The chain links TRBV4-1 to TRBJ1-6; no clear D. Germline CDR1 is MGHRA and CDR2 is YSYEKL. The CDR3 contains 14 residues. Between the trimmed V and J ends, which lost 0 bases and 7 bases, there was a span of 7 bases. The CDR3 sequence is CASSQEAVNSPLHF. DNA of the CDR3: TGCGCCAGCAGCCAAGAAGCGGTGAATTCACCCCTCCACTTT.

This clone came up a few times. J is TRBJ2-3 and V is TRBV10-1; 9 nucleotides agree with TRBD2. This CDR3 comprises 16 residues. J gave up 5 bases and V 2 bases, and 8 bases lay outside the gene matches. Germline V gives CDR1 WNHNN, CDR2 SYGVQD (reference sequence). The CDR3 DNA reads TGCGCCAGCAGTGAGGGCGGGGGGGGTTATGGAGATACGCAGTATTTT. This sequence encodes CASSEGGGGYGDTQYF.

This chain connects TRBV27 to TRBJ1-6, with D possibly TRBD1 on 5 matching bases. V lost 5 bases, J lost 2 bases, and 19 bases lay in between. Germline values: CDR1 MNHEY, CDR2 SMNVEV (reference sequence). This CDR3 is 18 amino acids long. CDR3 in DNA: TGTGCCAGCAGTCTGGGGCCGCCCTTTAGTCCCTATAATTCACCCCTCCACTTT. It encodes CASSLGPPFSPYNSPLHF.

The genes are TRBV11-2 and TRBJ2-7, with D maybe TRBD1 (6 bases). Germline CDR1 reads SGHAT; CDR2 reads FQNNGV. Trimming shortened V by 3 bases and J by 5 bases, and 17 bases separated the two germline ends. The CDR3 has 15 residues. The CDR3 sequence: CASSFSRGDPHEQYF. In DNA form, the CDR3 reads TGTGCCAGCAGCTTTTCCAGGGGCGACCCCCACGAGCAGTACTTC.

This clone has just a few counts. As DNA, the CDR3 is TGTGCCATCAGTGAGGGGGCCGACTATGGCTACACCTTC. It translates to CAISEGADYGYTF. V and J are TRBV10-3 and TRBJ1-2; TRBD1 is a possible D gene (5 bases). This CDR3 has 13 residues. Trimming took off 2 bases at V and 3 bases at J, with 7 bases between the two ends. Germline assignment: CDR1 ENHRY and CDR2 SYGVKD.

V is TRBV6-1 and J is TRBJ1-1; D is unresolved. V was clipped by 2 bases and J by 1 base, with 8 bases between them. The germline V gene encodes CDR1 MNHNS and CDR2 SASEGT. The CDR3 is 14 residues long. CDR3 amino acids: CASSELVPNTEAFF. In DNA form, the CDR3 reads TGTGCCAGCAGTGAACTTGTCCCGAACACTGAAGCTTTCTTT.

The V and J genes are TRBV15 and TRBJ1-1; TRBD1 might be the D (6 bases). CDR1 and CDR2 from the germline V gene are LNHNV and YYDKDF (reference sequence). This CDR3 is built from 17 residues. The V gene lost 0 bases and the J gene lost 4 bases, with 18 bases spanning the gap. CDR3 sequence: CATSRDGGVEYITEAFF. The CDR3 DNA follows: TGTGCCACCAGCAGAGATGGGGGCGTAGAATACATCACTGAAGCTTTCTTT.

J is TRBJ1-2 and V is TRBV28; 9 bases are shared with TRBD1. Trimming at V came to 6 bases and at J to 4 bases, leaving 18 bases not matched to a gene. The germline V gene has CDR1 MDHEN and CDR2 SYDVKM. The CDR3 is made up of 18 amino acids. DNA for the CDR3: TGTGCCAGCAGCCAACCGTGGGGGACTACAGGGGGCGGCTATGGCTACACCTTC. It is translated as CASSQPWGTTGGGYGYTF.

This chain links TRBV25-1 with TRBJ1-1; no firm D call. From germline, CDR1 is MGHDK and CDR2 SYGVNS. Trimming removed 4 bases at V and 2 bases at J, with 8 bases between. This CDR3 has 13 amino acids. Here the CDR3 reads CASSAGFNTEAFF. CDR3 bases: TGTGCCAGCAGTGCGGGTTTCAACACTGAAGCTTTCTTT.

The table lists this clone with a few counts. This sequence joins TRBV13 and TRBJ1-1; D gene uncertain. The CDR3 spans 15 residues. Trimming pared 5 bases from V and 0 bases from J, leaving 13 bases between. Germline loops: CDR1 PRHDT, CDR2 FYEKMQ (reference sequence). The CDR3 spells CASSPESSVNTEAFF. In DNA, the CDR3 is TGTGCCAGCAGCCCGGAGAGTAGCGTGAACACTGAAGCTTTCTTT.

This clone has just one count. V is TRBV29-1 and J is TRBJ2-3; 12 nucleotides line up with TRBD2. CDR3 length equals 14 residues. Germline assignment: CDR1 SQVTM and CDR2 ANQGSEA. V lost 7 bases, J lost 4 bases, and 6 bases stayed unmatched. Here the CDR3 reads CSGLAGGFPDTQYF. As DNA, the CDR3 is TGCAGCGGTCTAGCGGGGGGGTTCCCAGATACGCAGTATTTT.

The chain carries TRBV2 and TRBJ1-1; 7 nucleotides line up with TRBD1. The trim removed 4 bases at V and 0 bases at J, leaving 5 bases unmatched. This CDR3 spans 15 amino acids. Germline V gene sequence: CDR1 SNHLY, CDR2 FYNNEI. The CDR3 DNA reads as TGTGCCAGCAGTGCTTACAGGGGCGTGAACACTGAAGCTTTCTTT. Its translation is CASSAYRGVNTEAFF.

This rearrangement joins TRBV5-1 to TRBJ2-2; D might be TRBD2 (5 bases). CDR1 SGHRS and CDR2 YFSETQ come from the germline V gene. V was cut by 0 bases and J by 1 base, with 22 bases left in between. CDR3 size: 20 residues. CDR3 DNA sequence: TGCGCCAGCAGCTTGGGGGTGAACACCGGGGAGCTGTTGAACACCGGGGAGCTGTTTTTT. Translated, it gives CASSLGVNTGELLNTGELFF.

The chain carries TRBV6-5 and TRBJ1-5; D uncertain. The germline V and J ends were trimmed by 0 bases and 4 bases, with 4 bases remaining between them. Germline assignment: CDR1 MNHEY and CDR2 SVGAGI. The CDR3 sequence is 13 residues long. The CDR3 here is CASSYSPNQPQHF. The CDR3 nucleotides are TGTGCCAGCAGTTACTCCCCTAATCAGCCCCAGCATTTT.

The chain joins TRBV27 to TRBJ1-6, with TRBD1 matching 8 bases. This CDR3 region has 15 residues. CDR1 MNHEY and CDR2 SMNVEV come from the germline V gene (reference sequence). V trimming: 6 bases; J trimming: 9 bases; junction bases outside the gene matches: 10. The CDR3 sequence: CASSSTGGLRSPLHF. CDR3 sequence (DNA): TGTGCCAGCAGCTCAACAGGGGGGTTGCGTTCACCCCTCCACTTT.

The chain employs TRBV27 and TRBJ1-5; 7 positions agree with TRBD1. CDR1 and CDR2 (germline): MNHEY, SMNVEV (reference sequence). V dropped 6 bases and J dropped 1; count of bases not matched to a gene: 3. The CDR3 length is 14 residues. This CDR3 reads CASRLQGSNQPQHF. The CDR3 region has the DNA TGTGCCAGCAGGCTACAGGGGAGCAATCAGCCCCAGCATTTT.

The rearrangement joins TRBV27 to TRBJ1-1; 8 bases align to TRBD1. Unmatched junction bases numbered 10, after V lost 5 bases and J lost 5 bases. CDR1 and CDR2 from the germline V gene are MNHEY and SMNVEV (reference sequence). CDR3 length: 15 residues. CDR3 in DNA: TGTGCCAGCAGTACCAGACAGGGGTGGGTGACTGAAGCTTTCTTT. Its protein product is CASSTRQGWVTEAFF.